Sequencing of this TCR beta chain was carried out in a study of graft-versus-host responses after intestinal transplantation. Study conclusions and caveats: Researchers found peak circulating GvH clone levels linked to early post-transplant HvG declines. GvH clones detected in recipient marrow included some appearing first in ileum or blood.

With regard to this clone: Its antigen is still unknown.

Only in-frame clones appear in the TCRdb table, and some are missing; sequencing was by immunoSEQ multiplex PCR. The sample lists about 86,000 clones; about 91% were seen once. Sequenced here: unstimulated CD8+ T cells sorted from spleen or lymph node cells, sampled before intestinal transplant. The clonotype was recovered from a human donor who received an intestinal transplant.

CDR3 loop: CASGAGGYYEQYF. CDR3 sequence (DNA): TGTGCCAGCGGGGCAGGGGGCTATTACGAGCAGTACTTC. The chain uses TRBV27 and TRBJ2-7; 8 bases are shared with TRBD1. Germline CDR1 and CDR2: MNHEY and SMNVEV (reference sequence). CDR3 length: 13 amino acids. The ends lost 8 bases at V and 4 bases at J; junction bases unmatched: 7.